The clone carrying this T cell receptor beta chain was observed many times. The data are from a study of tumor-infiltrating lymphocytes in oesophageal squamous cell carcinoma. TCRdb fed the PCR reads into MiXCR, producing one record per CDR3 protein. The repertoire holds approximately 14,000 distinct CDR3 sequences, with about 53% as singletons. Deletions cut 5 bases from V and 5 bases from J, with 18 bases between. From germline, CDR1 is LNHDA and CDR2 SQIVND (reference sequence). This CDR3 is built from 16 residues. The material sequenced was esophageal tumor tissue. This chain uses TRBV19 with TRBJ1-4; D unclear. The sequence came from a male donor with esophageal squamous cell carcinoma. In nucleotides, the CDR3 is TGTGCCAGTAGTGATGTTCCGTATAGATCGAATGAAAAACTGTTTTTT. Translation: CASSDVPYRSNEKLFF. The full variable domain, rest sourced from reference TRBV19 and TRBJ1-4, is DGGITQSPKYLFRKEGQNVTLSCEQNLNHDAMYWYRQDPGQGLRLIYYSQIVNDFQKGDIAEGYSVSREKKESFPLTVTSAQKNPTAFYLCASSDVPYRSNEKLFFGSGTQLSVL.